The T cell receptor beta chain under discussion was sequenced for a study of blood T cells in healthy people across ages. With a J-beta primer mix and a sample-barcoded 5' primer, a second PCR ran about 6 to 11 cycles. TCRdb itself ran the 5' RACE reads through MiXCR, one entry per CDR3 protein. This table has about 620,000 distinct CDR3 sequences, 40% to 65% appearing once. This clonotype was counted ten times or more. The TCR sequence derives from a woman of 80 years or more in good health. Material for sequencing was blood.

DNA of the CDR3: TGTGCCAGCAGTTACGCGGAGCCCAGGACCCAGTACTTC. It translates to CASSYAEPRTQYF. The chain is built from TRBV6-5 and TRBJ2-5; D remains unclear. The CDR3 consists of 13 residues. The V end was cut by 2 bases, the J end by 7 bases, with 11 bases between. Germline V CDR1 and CDR2: MNHEY, SVGAGI.